These 27 T cell receptor beta chains were sequenced from one sample in a study of blood T cell repertoires in COVID-19. Some clones are missing from TCRdb's copy, which holds only in-frame ones; the method was immunoSEQ multiplex PCR. The sample includes 250,000 or so clones, 70% to 90% of them seen just once. The sample consisted of peripheral blood. Every receptor here comes from a woman in her sixties with active or convalescent COVID-19.

This clone was detected once. This chain connects TRBV10-2 to TRBJ2-7; 8 positions agree with TRBD2. Trimming cost V 5 bases and J 3 bases; bases outside gene matches: 3. In germline, CDR1 is WSHSY, CDR2 SAAADI. The CDR3 has 13 residues. Here the CDR3 DNA reads TGCGCCAGCAGTAATAGCGGGAACTACGAGCAGTACTTC. This codes for CASSNSGNYEQYF.

The rearrangement uses TRBV20-1 and TRBJ2-5; D is unresolved. The V gene's germline CDR1 is DFQATT and CDR2 SNEGSKA (reference sequence). V lost 3 bases to trimming and J lost 4 bases, with 12 bases between them. This CDR3 contains 13 residues. CDR3 DNA sequence: TGCAGTGCTAGTCCGGGTCGGAGAGAGACCCAGTACTTC. This sequence encodes CSASPGRRETQYF.

A remark on this clone: This sample includes further DNA sequences coding for the same CDR3. This chain uses TRBV15 with TRBJ2-7; possible D gene TRBD1, 6 bases. The V and J ends lost 0 bases and 3 bases respectively, with 6 bases between them. The CDR3 covers 13 residues. Germline V gives CDR1 LNHNV, CDR2 YYDKDF (reference sequence). DNA for the CDR3: TGTGCCACCAGCAGAGACAGGGGCTACGAGCAGTACTTC. It encodes CATSRDRGYEQYF.

The rearrangement uses TRBV2 and TRBJ1-1; 10 positions agree with TRBD1. Germline V gene lookup returns CDR1 SNHLY and CDR2 FYNNEI. The CDR3 is 13 residues long. With 8 bases clipped from V and 10 bases from J, the junction kept 10 bases outside the gene matches. CDR3 in DNA: TGTGCCAGCGGGGCTTTGAGGGACAGGGGAGCTTTCTTT. It is translated as CASGALRDRGAFF.

V is TRBV5-1 and J is TRBJ1-6; 8 positions match TRBD1. This CDR3 contains 15 residues. With 0 bases clipped from V and 5 bases from J, the junction kept 1 base outside the gene matches. Per the germline V gene, CDR1 is SGHRS and CDR2 is YFSETQ. CDR3 loop: CASSLEGQDNSPLHF. CDR3 nucleotides: TGCGCCAGCAGCTTGGAGGGACAGGATAATTCACCCCTCCACTTT.

The CDR3 DNA is TGCGCCAGCACCCAGGGAGGGGCGGACACTGAAGCTTTCTTT. This gives the protein CASTQGGADTEAFF. The rearrangement uses TRBV5-1 and TRBJ1-1, with TRBD1 as a possible D gene (5 bases). The germline V gene encodes CDR1 SGHRS and CDR2 YFSETQ. This CDR3 contains 14 residues. Trimming stripped 6 bases from V and 3 bases from J, with 15 bases between.

This clone has a count of ten or more. The V call is TRBV6-4, the J call TRBJ1-1; possibly TRBD1 for D (6 bases). Germline-derived CDR1 and CDR2 are MRHNA and SNTAGT. V lost 4 bases and J lost 4, with 13 bases in between. This CDR3 comprises 14 residues. The CDR3 nucleotides are TGTGCCAGCAGTGCATCACAGGGATCCACTGAAGCTTTCTTT. This gives the protein CASSASQGSTEAFF.

The chain uses TRBV25-1 and TRBJ1-2; 9 nucleotides match TRBD1. This CDR3 has 14 amino acids. Germline V gene sequence: CDR1 MGHDK, CDR2 SYGVNS. J gave up 2 bases and V 7 bases, and 5 bases lay outside the gene matches. CDR3 bases: TGTGCCAGCATCAGGACAGGGGCAAACTATGGCTACACCTTC. Protein: CASIRTGANYGYTF.

This clone was recorded many times. V and J are TRBV11-3 and TRBJ2-1, with 11 bases identical to TRBD1. After removal of 5 bases from V and 9 bases from J, the junction contained 18 bases not matched to a gene. There are 18 residues in the CDR3. Germline assignment: CDR1 SGHNT and CDR2 YENEEA. CDR3: CASSPRSFRSGTGGEQFF. CDR3 coding DNA: TGTGCCAGCAGCCCTAGATCTTTTCGCAGCGGGACAGGGGGTGAGCAGTTCTTC.

The chain recombines TRBV3-1 (or the pseudogene TRBV3-2) with TRBJ2-5, with D unclear. Germline loops: CDR1 LGHDT, CDR2 YNNKEL (reference sequence). Trimming cost V 0 bases and J 6 bases, with 5 bases left between them. CDR3 length equals 12 residues. The CDR3 protein is CASSQDGQTQYF. The CDR3 DNA reads as TGTGCCAGCAGCCAAGACGGTCAGACCCAGTACTTC.

The gene calls are TRBV5-6 and TRBJ2-5; possibly TRBD2 for D (6 bases). V was shortened by 2 bases and J by 0 bases, with 14 bases between the two germline ends. Germline V gene data show CDR1 as SGHDT and CDR2 as YYEEEE. This CDR3 has 16 amino acids. CDR3 region: CASSFRGWEYQETQYF. The CDR3 nucleotides read TGTGCCAGCAGCTTCCGGGGGTGGGAGTACCAAGAGACCCAGTACTTC.

The genes are TRBV5-6 and TRBJ2-5; maybe TRBD2 (6 bases). Germline CDR1 reads SGHDT; CDR2 reads YYEEEE. The CDR3 sequence is 12 residues long. Trimming pared 2 bases from V and 5 bases from J, leaving 7 bases between. The CDR3 here is CASSLRGETQYF. CDR3 in DNA: TGTGCCAGCAGCTTACGGGGGGAGACCCAGTACTTC.

The CDR3 loop is CASSFRGSAGNTIYF. CDR3 DNA sequence: TGTGCCAGCAGTTTCAGGGGCTCCGCTGGAAACACCATATATTTT. The chain recombines TRBV6-6 with TRBJ1-3, with D perhaps TRBD1 (6 bases). Trimming shortened V by 4 bases and J by 2 bases, and 12 bases separated the two germline ends. The CDR3 loop spans 15 amino acids. Per the germline V gene, CDR1 is MNHNY and CDR2 is SVGAGI (reference sequence).

The gene calls are TRBV3-1 (or the pseudogene TRBV3-2) and TRBJ1-2; 10 nucleotides align to TRBD1. Unmatched junction bases numbered 7, after V lost 4 bases and J lost 2 bases. CDR1 LGHDT and CDR2 YNNKEL come from the germline V gene (reference sequence). The CDR3 covers 16 residues. CDR3 DNA: TGTGCCAGCAGCCCGATAGGACAGGGGGGAAACTATGGCTACACCTTC. Translated: CASSPIGQGGNYGYTF.

The CDR3 loop is CASSHDRITNYGYTF. CDR3 bases: TGTGCCAGCTCACATGACAGGATTACTAACTATGGCTACACCTTC. The chain recombines TRBV18 with TRBJ1-2, with D maybe TRBD1 (6 bases). Per the germline V gene, CDR1 is KGHSH and CDR2 is LQKENI. The germline V and J ends were trimmed by 4 bases and 0 bases, with 12 bases remaining between them. The CDR3 loop spans 15 amino acids. The full variable domain, its missing parts supplied by reference TRBV18 and TRBJ1-2, is NAGVMQNPRHLVRRRGQEARLRCSPMKGHSHVYWYRQLPEEGLKFMVYLQKENIIDESGMPKERFSAEFPKEGPSILRIQQVVRGDSAAYFCASSHDRITNYGYTFGSGTRLTVV.

This clone was picked up a small number of times. The V call is TRBV27, the J call TRBJ2-7; no firm D call. The CDR3 loop spans 13 amino acids. CDR1 and CDR2 from the germline V gene are MNHEY and SMNVEV (reference sequence). The ends were cut back, 6 bases at V and 12 bases at J, with 21 bases in the middle. The CDR3 coding sequence is TGTGCCAGCAGCCTCACTGGGTTAGCTACCCCGTACTTC. Protein product: CASSLTGLATPYF.

This chain links TRBV25-1 with TRBJ1-1, with D possibly TRBD1 on 6 matching bases. The CDR3 contains 14 residues. Germline lookup yields CDR1 MGHDK and CDR2 SYGVNS. Deletions cut 10 bases from V and 3 bases from J, with 18 bases between. The CDR3 DNA reads as TGTGCCACCGCCTCAACAGGGAGCGACACTGAAGCTTTCTTT. Its translation: CATASTGSDTEAFF.

This clone was found many times. The chain employs TRBV28 and TRBJ2-3; 13 bases match TRBD2. The V segment lost 3 bases and the J segment 6 bases; nucleotides outside the gene matches: 9. Per germline, CDR1 MDHEN and CDR2 SYDVKM. This CDR3 is built from 17 residues. CDR3 coding DNA: TGTGCCAGCAGTTTCTGGACTAGCGGGGGATATCCTGATACGCAGTATTTT. Its protein is CASSFWTSGGYPDTQYF.

The rearrangement uses TRBV6-6 and TRBJ1-3; unclear D gene. The CDR3 spans 13 residues. Between the trimmed V and J ends, which lost 4 bases and 4 bases, there was a span of 8 bases. In germline, CDR1 is MNHNY, CDR2 SVGAGI (reference sequence). The CDR3 spells CASSWSGGNTIYF. CDR3 coding DNA: TGTGCCAGCAGTTGGTCCGGGGGAAACACCATATATTTT.

This clone has only one observation. The chain uses TRBV7-9 and TRBJ2-1, with TRBD2 matching over 16 bases. Germline loops: CDR1 SEHNR, CDR2 FQNEAQ (reference sequence). CDR3 length: 16 residues. V lost 7 bases, J lost 9 bases, and 9 bases stayed unmatched. The CDR3 DNA follows: TGTGCCAGCACCCAACCCGGGACTAGCGGGGGGGGTGAGCAGTTCTTC. It translates to CASTQPGTSGGGEQFF.

This chain links TRBV2 with TRBJ2-1; 10 bases are a match to TRBD2. Trimming removed 4 bases from V and 6 bases from J; junction bases left unmatched: 3. CDR1 and CDR2 from the germline V gene are SNHLY and FYNNEI. The CDR3 has 14 residues. The CDR3 reads CASSAQREGNEQFF. The CDR3, as DNA: TGTGCCAGCAGTGCGCAGCGGGAGGGCAATGAGCAGTTCTTC.

J is TRBJ2-1 and V is TRBV5-1; tentative D call: TRBD2 (5 bases). V was clipped by 0 bases and J by 5 bases, with 9 bases between them. CDR3 length: 14 amino acids. Per the germline V gene, CDR1 is SGHRS and CDR2 is YFSETQ. CDR3: CASSLADGDNEQFF. The CDR3 bases are TGCGCCAGCAGCTTGGCCGACGGGGACAATGAGCAGTTCTTC.

The chain employs TRBV6-5 and TRBJ2-5; D perhaps matches TRBD2 (6 bases). The CDR3 spans 15 residues. Trimming took 5 bases from V and 2 from J, leaving 15 bases between them. Germline V gene data show CDR1 as MNHEY and CDR2 as SVGAGI. CDR3 DNA sequence: TGTGCCAGCAGTCGAGCCGGGACTTTTCAAGAGACCCAGTACTTC. Encoded protein: CASSRAGTFQETQYF.

The chain uses TRBV5-4 and TRBJ2-2; TRBD2 might be the D (6 bases). The V end was cut by 0 bases, the J end by 7 bases, with 19 bases between. Germline CDR1 and CDR2: SGHNT and YYREEE (reference sequence). This CDR3 comprises 17 residues. The CDR3 reads CASSLAPQRGSLGELFF. As DNA, the CDR3 is TGTGCCAGCAGCTTGGCTCCCCAACGGGGGAGCCTCGGGGAGCTGTTTTTT.

The J gene is TRBJ2-7, the V gene TRBV18; 9 positions match TRBD1. Per the germline V gene, CDR1 is KGHSH and CDR2 is LQKENI. The CDR3 consists of 16 residues. The V segment lost 0 bases and the J segment 4 bases; nucleotides outside the gene matches: 7. CDR3 region: CASSPPTTGGEYEQYF. The CDR3 DNA is TGTGCCAGCTCACCACCGACGACAGGGGGGGAGTACGAGCAGTACTTC.

The chain is built from TRBV5-8 and TRBJ2-3; D is unresolved. CDR3 length equals 15 residues. Trimming removed 0 bases at V and 1 base at J, with 9 bases between. Germline CDR1 SGHTS, CDR2 YDEGEE. The CDR3 here is CASSLGEIRTDTQYF. The DNA of the CDR3 is TGTGCCAGCAGCTTGGGCGAAATACGCACAGATACGCAGTATTTT.

This clone is a singleton in its sample. This sequence joins TRBV24-1 and TRBJ1-5; D possibly corresponds to TRBD1 (5 bases). Trimming removed 5 bases at V and 7 bases at J, with 14 bases between. From germline, CDR1 is KGHDR and CDR2 SFDVKD. CDR3 length: 14 amino acids. CDR3 loop: CATSGSGYWQPQHF. CDR3 in DNA: TGTGCCACCAGTGGTTCAGGGTACTGGCAGCCCCAGCATTTT.